This T cell receptor beta chain was captured in a study of control samples from healthy donors and cancer patients. This clone was observed a single time. Sequenced by immunoSEQ multiplex PCR; TCRdb stores in-frame clones only, minus some. The sample yields about 39,000 clones, around four fifths seen once. The specimen sequenced was blood. The receptor was isolated from a man in his fifties or sixties in good health.

CDR3 amino acids: CASSLAGVRGAYGYTF. The CDR3 nucleotides read TGCGCCAGCAGCTTGGCCGGCGTTAGGGGGGCGTATGGCTACACCTTC. The V call is TRBV5-1, the J call TRBJ1-2, with a weak D call TRBD1 (6 bases). The CDR3 has 16 residues. Trimming left V 0 bases short and J 5 bases short, with 17 bases between. In germline, CDR1 is SGHRS, CDR2 YFSETQ.